This TCR beta chain stems from a study of T-cell memory formation after mild COVID-19. TCRdb re-derived calls from the 5' RACE reads in MiXCR, one entry per CDR3 protein. The sample includes 380,000 or so distinct CDR3 sequences, approximately 15% of them seen just once. Germline V lookup: CDR1 SGHTA, CDR2 FQGNSA. Trimming took off 4 bases at V and 1 base at J, with 8 bases between the two ends. The CDR3 runs 14 residues. The V and J genes are TRBV7-2 and TRBJ1-3, with D unclear. The TCR sequence derives from a man aged 18 to 29 who had mild COVID-19 (a few samples of this study predate the infection). Cell type and time point are not known. The specimen was PBMCs or a T cell subset sorted from them (not recorded which). DNA of the CDR3: TGTGCCAGCAGCTACCGGGGATCTGGAAACACCATATATTTT. This gives the protein CASSYRGSGNTIYF.